This T cell receptor (beta chain) was observed in a study of brain T cells in children with intractable seizures. Study-wide points: Absence of clones before surgery may stem from lower sequencing depth. Patients' HCMV serostatus was unknown; virus specificity rests on CDR3 similarity alone.

Using immunoSEQ multiplex PCR, the repertoire was profiled, and TCRdb retains in-frame clones only, with some absent. The table records some 80,000 clones, about 93% of them present only once. Germline lookup yields CDR1 MDHEN and CDR2 SYDVKM. The CDR3 totals 14 residues. V shed 7 bases and J shed 4 bases, with 11 bases lying between them. Sequencing was limited to surgery cases with top T cell transcript signatures in brain tissue. As for this clone: What it binds is unknown.

The sequencing here drew on peripheral blood, taken at surgery. The clonotype comes from a girl between 2 and 10 years old with Rasmussen encephalitis and intractable seizures. This chain joins TRBV28 and TRBJ1-6; D possibly corresponds to TRBD1 (5 bases). CDR3 DNA: TGTGCCAGCATGGGACCGAGGTATAATTCACCCCTCCACTTT. This sequence encodes CASMGPRYNSPLHF.